The subject of this entry is one T cell receptor (beta chain). The data derive from a study of control samples from healthy donors and cancer patients. Sequencing was performed with immunoSEQ multiplex PCR; in TCRdb, only in-frame clones are kept and a portion is missing. Among a few hundred thousand clones, 75% to 95% were seen once, and the ten largest hold roughly 6.4%. Germline CDR1 is MDHEN and CDR2 is SYDVKM. The CDR3 totals 16 residues. Trimming shortened V by 2 bases and J by 9 bases, and 20 bases separated the two germline ends. This TCR was recovered from a middle-aged man with head and neck cancer. Specimen: PBMCs. V is TRBV28 and J is TRBJ2-1; D might be TRBD1 (5 bases). The CDR3 is CASSLTSAGWPSEQFF. The CDR3 DNA reads as TGTGCCAGCAGTTTAACTTCGGCAGGGTGGCCGTCTGAGCAGTTCTTC.